The clone carrying this T cell receptor (beta chain) was detected a few times. V was cut by 2 bases and J by 5 bases, with 6 bases left in between. The CDR3 runs 12 residues. Germline V CDR1 and CDR2: SEHNR, FQNEAQ (reference sequence). TCRdb re-derived calls from the 5' RACE reads in MiXCR, one entry per CDR3 protein. In the table there are roughly 750,000 distinct CDR3 sequences, approximately 21% of which are singletons. This sample was taken from a study of identical twins. The same data also went into a second study, on T cells expressing NK-cell markers. That report notes: Of the CD8+ T cell pool in about 6 donors, roughly 1.0-8% was accounted for by dominant NKG2C+ clonotypes. There remained a lack of clarity about HCMV specificity of expanded NKG2C+ T cell clones.

This receptor was taken from a woman younger than 35 in good health. This chain connects TRBV7-9 to TRBJ2-5; D uncertain. The sample was PBMCs. The chain's CDR3 is CASSLPGETQYF. For the CDR3, the DNA is TGTGCCAGCAGCTTACCCGGGGAGACCCAGTACTTC.